The 28 T cell receptor beta chains presented below share a single source sample, sequenced in a study of OX40 agonist ivuxolimab in advanced cancers. Generated by immunoSEQ multiplex PCR, the TCRdb table keeps only in-frame clones and is missing some. Here the sample spans around 46,000 clones, 89% being singletons. Sequenced here: CD4+ or CD8+ T cells sorted from blood, sampled in a trial of the OX40 agonist ivuxolimab. All receptors come from an adult with an advanced solid tumor such as melanoma, head and neck, liver or kidney cancer.

The chain uses TRBV29-1 and TRBJ1-3, with D uncertain. Germline CDR1 reads SQVTM; CDR2 reads ANQGSEA. The CDR3 loop spans 17 amino acids. V lost 5 bases and J 2 bases, leaving 22 bases between the germline ends. The CDR3 DNA follows: TGCAGCGTTCCAACCACACCTGCAAGGAAGGCTGGAAACACCATATATTTT. Protein: CSVPTTPARKAGNTIYF.

This clone is hyperexpanded. The rearrangement uses TRBV4-1 and TRBJ1-2, with unresolved D. CDR3 length equals 15 residues. Trimming took 2 bases from V and 8 from J, leaving 18 bases between them. Germline V gene lookup returns CDR1 MGHRA and CDR2 YSYEKL. As DNA, the CDR3 is TGCGCCAGCAGCCAACCCAGGCTTAGATTCTGGGGCTACACCTTC. Translation gives CASSQPRLRFWGYTF.

V gene TRBV18 combines with J gene TRBJ1-2; possibly TRBD1 for D (5 bases). V gave up 2 bases and J gave up 7 bases, with 8 bases separating them. This CDR3 region has 12 residues. Germline V lookup: CDR1 KGHSH, CDR2 LQKENI. CDR3 bases: TGTGCCAGCTCACCAATGGGACTTGGCTACACCTTC. This codes for CASSPMGLGYTF.

The V gene is TRBV27, the J gene TRBJ2-3; D unclear. The germline V gene has CDR1 MNHEY and CDR2 SMNVEV (reference sequence). Deletions cut 8 bases from V and 0 bases from J, with 6 bases between. The CDR3 runs 12 residues. As DNA, the CDR3 is TGTGCCAGCCGAAGAAGCACAGATACGCAGTATTTT. It translates to CASRRSTDTQYF.

The chain employs TRBV7-3 and TRBJ2-3; 13 bases map to TRBD2. V was clipped by 0 bases and J by 4 bases; unmatched bases: 1. The CDR3 length is 16 residues. Germline assignment: CDR1 SGHTA and CDR2 FQGTGA. Here the CDR3 DNA reads TGTGCCAGCAGCTTAACCGGACTAGCGGGGGCAGATACGCAGTATTTT. Protein: CASSLTGLAGADTQYF.

The rearrangement uses TRBV6-6 and TRBJ2-3; D is possibly TRBD1 (7 bases). Trimming removed 5 bases from V and 4 bases from J, with 10 bases in between. This CDR3 has 13 residues. Germline V gene data show CDR1 as MNHNY and CDR2 as SVGAGI (reference sequence). The CDR3, as DNA: TGTGCCAGCAGTCAGGGGGGCGCAGATACGCAGTATTTT. Its translation: CASSQGGADTQYF.

The chain couples TRBV7-9 to TRBJ2-7; D might be TRBD1 (5 bases). V was shortened by 1 base and J by 3 bases, with 10 bases between the two germline ends. The CDR3 runs 14 residues. CDR1 is SEHNR, CDR2 FQNEAQ, per germline (reference sequence). CDR3 bases: TGTGCCAGCAGCTTAGTAGACAGTTACTACGAGCAGTACTTC. As protein: CASSLVDSYYEQYF.

V is TRBV7-9 and J is TRBJ2-3; 10 bases line up with TRBD2. The CDR3 is 18 amino acids. V shed 4 bases and J 3 bases; nucleotides not matched to a gene: 13. CDR1 and CDR2 (germline): SEHNR, FQNEAQ (reference sequence). CDR3 protein: CASSSPLRLAGATDTQYF. The DNA of the CDR3 is TGTGCCAGCAGCTCTCCTCTCCGACTAGCGGGTGCGACAGATACGCAGTATTTT.

The chain carries TRBV11-3 and TRBJ2-7, with D possibly TRBD2 on 6 matching bases. The CDR3 has 15 residues. The germline V and J ends were trimmed by 2 bases and 4 bases, with 15 bases remaining between them. Looked up from germline, CDR1 is SGHNT and CDR2 is YENEEA. CDR3: CASSLQSGGRYEQYF. The DNA for the CDR3 is TGTGCCAGCAGCTTACAATCCGGGGGACGATACGAGCAGTACTTC.

The J gene is TRBJ2-3, the V gene TRBV2; maybe TRBD1 (6 bases). Trimming cost V 3 bases and J 3 bases, with 13 bases left between them. The CDR3 consists of 15 residues. Germline CDR1 and CDR2: SNHLY and FYNNEI. The CDR3 loop reads CASSDGQGWTDTQYF. CDR3 DNA: TGTGCCAGCAGTGATGGGCAGGGGTGGACAGATACGCAGTATTTT. Full variable domain (remainder filled in from reference TRBV2 and TRBJ2-3): EPEVTQTPSHQVTQMGQEVILRCVPISNHLYFYWYRQILGQKVEFLVSFYNNEISEKSEIFDDQFSVERPDGSNFTLKIRSTKLEDSAMYFCASSDGQGWTDTQYFGPGTRLTVL.

The gene calls are TRBV19 and TRBJ2-1; TRBD2 aligns across 7 bases. CDR3 size: 14 residues. V was pared by 4 bases and J by 4 bases, with 4 bases of the junction left unmatched. Germline loops: CDR1 LNHDA, CDR2 SQIVND (reference sequence). The CDR3 sequence is CASSNLAVYNEQFF. The CDR3, as DNA: TGTGCCAGTAGTAATCTAGCGGTTTACAATGAGCAGTTCTTC. Looking up the rest from reference TRBV19 and TRBJ2-1 gives the full variable domain: DGGITQSPKYLFRKEGQNVTLSCEQNLNHDAMYWYRQDPGQGLRLIYYSQIVNDFQKGDIAEGYSVSREKKESFPLTVTSAQKNPTAFYLCASSNLAVYNEQFFGPGTRLTVL.

This rearrangement joins TRBV9 to TRBJ2-3, with TRBD2 identical over 7 bases. The CDR3 is 15 amino acids. After removal of 9 bases from V and 0 bases from J, the junction contained 10 bases not matched to a gene. The germline CDR1 and CDR2 sequences are SGDLS and YYNGEE. In DNA form, the CDR3 reads TGTGCCACCACGAGAAGCGGGGCAAGCACAGATACGCAGTATTTT. This gives the protein CATTRSGASTDTQYF.

This clone was seen only once. The chain has TRBV11-2 and TRBJ2-1; D is perhaps TRBD2 (6 bases). Germline V lookup: CDR1 SGHAT, CDR2 FQNNGV. The CDR3 consists of 15 residues. Trimming cost V 2 bases and J 7 bases, with 15 bases left between them. This CDR3 is CASSLPGLNTNEQFF. In nucleotides, the CDR3 is TGTGCCAGCAGCTTACCGGGACTTAATACAAATGAGCAGTTCTTC.

This clone was counted a single time. This chain links TRBV4-1 with TRBJ1-1; D might be TRBD1 (6 bases). Trimming stripped 4 bases from V and 1 base from J, with 10 bases between. Germline V gene lookup returns CDR1 MGHRA and CDR2 YSYEKL. The CDR3 length is 14 residues. The CDR3 sequence: CASSPPGANTEAFF. The DNA for the CDR3 is TGCGCCAGCAGCCCCCCAGGGGCGAACACTGAAGCTTTCTTT.

This chain joins TRBV30 and TRBJ2-3; D gene ambiguous. Germline V gene lookup returns CDR1 GTSNPN and CDR2 SVGIG (reference sequence). V was cut by 0 bases and J by 2 bases, with 9 bases left in between. CDR3 length: 14 amino acids. DNA of the CDR3: TGTGCCTGGAGTGTGGAGTACATCACAGATACGCAGTATTTT. Its protein is CAWSVEYITDTQYF.

V gene TRBV14 combines with J gene TRBJ2-7; no firm D call. V lost 2 bases, J lost 6 bases, and 8 bases lay in between. CDR3 length: 12 residues. Germline V CDR1 and CDR2: SGHDN, FVKESK. CDR3 DNA sequence: TGTGCCAGCAGCCAAAATTCCCTCGAGCAGTACTTC. Translated: CASSQNSLEQYF.

The rearrangement uses TRBV10-3 and TRBJ1-3; 7 nucleotides align to TRBD1. The CDR3 has 13 amino acids. Germline V gene sequence: CDR1 ENHRY, CDR2 SYGVKD. The junction had 7 bases not matched to a gene; V was cut back by 10 bases and J by 4 bases. The CDR3 DNA reads TGTGCCACCCTGACAGGGAACGGAAACACCATATATTTT. The encoded protein is CATLTGNGNTIYF.

This chain joins TRBV7-3 and TRBJ2-2; D unresolved. Germline V CDR1 and CDR2: SGHTA, FQGTGA. The CDR3 has 18 amino acids. V was cut by 1 base and J by 4 bases, with 19 bases left in between. For the CDR3, the DNA is TGTGCCAGCAGCTTAAACTGGTTTAAGGGTTTGAGCACCGGGGAGCTGTTTTTT. Translated: CASSLNWFKGLSTGELFF.

CDR3 sequence (DNA): TGTGCCAGCAGCTTATACGACAGGGCCTTTCCTGGCCCGGGCTACGAGCAGTACTTC. Amino acids: CASSLYDRAFPGPGYEQYF. This chain links TRBV9 with TRBJ2-7; 7 bases line up with TRBD1. This CDR3 region has 19 residues. Germline trimming cut 4 bases from V and 3 bases from J; bases unmatched to any gene: 22. CDR1 SGDLS and CDR2 YYNGEE come from the germline V gene.

This clone has a single count. V is TRBV11-3 and J is TRBJ2-7; 9 bases align to TRBD1. This CDR3 comprises 17 residues. The J segment lost 2 bases and the V segment lost 1 base, leaving 9 bases of the junction unmatched. Germline CDR1 SGHNT, CDR2 YENEEA. The CDR3 sequence is CASSLGPLTGGTYEQYF. CDR3 DNA sequence: TGTGCCAGCAGCTTAGGTCCTTTGACAGGGGGTACCTACGAGCAGTACTTC.

The V call is TRBV27, the J call TRBJ1-2; 7 bases are shared with TRBD1. This CDR3 has 13 amino acids. CDR1 is MNHEY, CDR2 SMNVEV, per germline (reference sequence). The V and J ends lost 3 bases and 5 bases, in that order; junction bases with no gene match: 3. The CDR3 nucleotides read TGTGCCAGCAGTTTTGGCAGGGGGTATGGCTACACCTTC. It encodes CASSFGRGYGYTF.

The gene calls are TRBV18 and TRBJ2-7; perhaps TRBD1 as D (6 bases). Trimming took 6 bases from V and 0 from J, leaving 21 bases between them. The CDR3 is made up of 17 amino acids. Germline V gene lookup returns CDR1 KGHSH and CDR2 LQKENI. This CDR3 is CASSPRGAGVSSYEQYF. CDR3 nucleotide sequence: TGTGCCAGCTCCCCCCGAGGGGCAGGGGTTAGCTCCTACGAGCAGTACTTC.

The table lists this clone with a count of one. The V call is TRBV9, the J call TRBJ2-3; TRBD2 matches at 13 bases. Per the germline V gene, CDR1 is SGDLS and CDR2 is YYNGEE. This CDR3 comprises 15 residues. Germline trimming cut 3 bases from V and 5 bases from J; bases unmatched to any gene: 3. The chain's CDR3 is CASSGGLAGLDTQYF. CDR3 in DNA: TGTGCCAGCAGCGGGGGACTAGCGGGATTAGATACGCAGTATTTT.

The CDR3 region has the DNA TGTGCCAGCAGCTTTTTCGGTGGGGCCAACGTCCTGACTTTC. It is translated as CASSFFGGANVLTF. J is TRBJ2-6 and V is TRBV5-4, with unresolved D. The germline V and J ends were trimmed by 2 bases and 3 bases, with 6 bases remaining between them. The CDR3 consists of 14 residues. CDR1 SGHNT and CDR2 YYREEE come from the germline V gene (reference sequence).

This chain links TRBV19 with TRBJ2-7; D possibly corresponds to TRBD1 (6 bases). V shed 9 bases and J shed 3 bases, with 12 bases lying between them. In germline, CDR1 is LNHDA, CDR2 SQIVND (reference sequence). The CDR3 has 12 residues. Here the CDR3 reads CASSDRNYEQYF. CDR3 sequence (DNA): TGTGCCAGCTCCGACAGGAACTACGAGCAGTACTTC.

This clone occurred a few times. The rearrangement uses TRBV4-3 and TRBJ2-2; 14 bases align to TRBD2. Germline values: CDR1 LGHNA, CDR2 YSLEER. This CDR3 is 18 amino acids long. V lost 3 bases, J lost 4 bases, and 7 bases stayed unmatched. CDR3 DNA: TGCGCCAGCAGCCATCTGGAGACTAGCGGGGGGGGCACCGGGGAGCTGTTTTTT. Residues: CASSHLETSGGGTGELFF.

The chain couples TRBV4-1 to TRBJ2-7; D unclear. Trimming left V 0 bases short and J 2 bases short, with 5 bases between. Germline V lookup: CDR1 MGHRA, CDR2 YSYEKL. The CDR3 contains 13 residues. The CDR3 coding sequence is TGCGCCAGCAGCCAAGAACGGACCTACGAGCAGTACTTC. Its translation is CASSQERTYEQYF.

DNA of the CDR3: TGTGCCAGCAGCTTTGCGGAGACCCAGTACTTC. Encoded protein: CASSFAETQYF. The V call is TRBV11-2, the J call TRBJ2-5; D remains unclear. The CDR3 loop spans 11 amino acids. V was clipped by 3 bases and J by 5 bases, with 4 bases between them. The V gene's germline CDR1 is SGHAT and CDR2 FQNNGV.